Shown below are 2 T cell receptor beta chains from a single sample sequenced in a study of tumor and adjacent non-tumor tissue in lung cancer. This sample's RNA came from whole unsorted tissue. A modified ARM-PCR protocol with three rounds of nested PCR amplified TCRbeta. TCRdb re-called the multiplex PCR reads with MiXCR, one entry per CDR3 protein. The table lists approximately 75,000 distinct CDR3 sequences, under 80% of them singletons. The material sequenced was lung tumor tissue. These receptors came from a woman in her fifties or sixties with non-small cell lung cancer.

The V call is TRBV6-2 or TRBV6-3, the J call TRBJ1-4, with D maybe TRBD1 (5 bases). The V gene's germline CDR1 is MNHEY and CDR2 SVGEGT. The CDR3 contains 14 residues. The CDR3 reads CANSTGSRGEKLFF. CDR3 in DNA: TGTGCTAACAGTACTGGGAGTAGGGGTGAAAAACTGTTTTTT.

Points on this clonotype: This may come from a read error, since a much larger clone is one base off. The DNA for the CDR3 is TGCGCCAGCAGCCCGGGCGGGAATACGCAGCATTTT. It encodes CASSPGGNTQHF. V usage is TRBV5-1 and J usage is TRBJ2-3, with D unclear. The J call may be faulty, since TRBJ1-5 better matches the DNA end. The CDR3 has 12 residues. CDR1 is SGHRS, CDR2 YFSETQ, per germline.